This T cell receptor beta chain appears in the sequencing data of a study of post-analysis software for immune sequencing data. Overall study results and limits: In multiple sclerosis, normalized Chao1 diversity was significantly below that of controls.

Unique molecular identifiers featured in each of the TCR beta cDNA libraries. When about 0.9 to 11 million T cells were used, they gave a few hundred thousand cDNA molecules. TCRdb analysed the PCR reads with MiXCR anew, one entry per CDR3 protein. The data hold approximately 730,000 distinct CDR3 sequences, with just under 30% observed a single time. This clonotype was seen only a few times. Its antigen is still unknown. The sequence came from a girl aged 10-17 years with multiple sclerosis. Material: blood.

The CDR3 DNA follows: TGTGCCATCACTCCGGACAGAGCCAAAAACATTCAGTACTTC. Amino acid sequence: CAITPDRAKNIQYF. The chain employs TRBV10-3 and TRBJ2-4; D possibly corresponds to TRBD1 (6 bases). The CDR3 sequence is 14 residues long. Germline CDR1 is ENHRY and CDR2 is SYGVKD. V was shortened by 7 bases and J by 0 bases, with 10 bases between the two germline ends.